This TCR beta chain comes out of a study of CD8 T cells in Susac syndrome. Sequencing of TCR beta drew on CD8+ and CD4+ T cells from blood. The diagnostic criteria were recently defined, and patients with Susac syndrome met them for definite or probable disease. Negative isolation yielded CD4+ and CD8+ T cells, and FACS enriched TEMRA cells. Reverse transcription of roughly 0.45 to 1 ug RNA was performed with random hexamers. TCR beta CDR3 was amplified by immunoSEQ covering 54 Vbeta and 13 Jbeta. TCRdb independently ran MiXCR on the immunoSEQ multiplex PCR reads; one entry per CDR3 protein. The data show 150,000 to 200,000 distinct CDR3 sequences, with about 91% seen just once and around 0.1% held by the top ten. The CDR3 is 12 residues long. The V and J ends lost 6 bases and 2 bases respectively, with 9 bases between them. Germline CDR1 and CDR2: SGHTS and YDEGEE.

The sequence came from a human donor with Susac syndrome. Sample: CD4+ T cells from PBMCs. The rearrangement uses TRBV5-8 and TRBJ2-7; D is undetermined. The CDR3 loop is CASTHNPYEQYF. In DNA, the CDR3 is TGTGCCAGCACCCATAACCCCTACGAGCAGTACTTC. The full variable domain, rest sourced from reference TRBV5-8 and TRBJ2-7, is EAGVTQSPTHLIKTRGQQATLRCSPISGHTSVYWYQQALGLGLQFLLWYDEGEERNRGNFPPRFSGRQFPNYSSELNVNALELEDSALYLCASTHNPYEQYFGPGTRLTVT.